Each of the 3 T cell receptor beta chains below was sequenced from the same sample in a study of STAT3 mutations in large granular lymphocyte leukemia. The study's findings and limits: In T-cell large granular lymphocyte leukemia, about half of patients showed multiple immunodominant subclonotypes.

The repertoire was sequenced with immunoSEQ multiplex PCR; TCRdb's copy has only in-frame clones and lacks some. Here the sample spans 15,000 to 20,000 clones, approximately 84% being singletons. No antigen has been assigned to these receptors. The sequenced sample was peripheral blood mononuclear cells. The receptors come from a man aged 50 to 59 with T-cell large granular lymphocyte leukemia. Some clones in this sample may be carry-over from other donors' samples.

The rearrangement uses TRBV7-2 and TRBJ2-7; possible D gene TRBD1, 6 bases. With 1 base removed from V and 2 bases from J, the gap between germline ends came to 12 bases. The CDR3 is 15 residues long. Germline V gene sequence: CDR1 SGHTA, CDR2 FQGNSA. The CDR3 protein is CASSLVGTQAYEQYF. The DNA of the CDR3 is TGTGCCAGCAGCTTAGTGGGGACACAAGCCTACGAGCAGTACTTC.

The chain uses TRBV7-3 and TRBJ1-2, with TRBD1 matching over 7 bases. The CDR3 totals 13 residues. Germline CDR1 reads SGHTA; CDR2 reads FQGTGA. V was pared by 5 bases and J by 9 bases, with 9 bases of the junction left unmatched. CDR3 nucleotide sequence: TGTGCCAGCAGCACCGGACAGGACCGAAGCTACACCTTC. This gives the protein CASSTGQDRSYTF.

DNA of the CDR3: TGCGCCAGCAGCTTGTCTGCGGGCTACGAGCAGTACTTC. Protein sequence: CASSLSAGYEQYF. The chain employs TRBV5-1 and TRBJ2-7; possibly TRBD2 for D (5 bases). The CDR3 runs to 13 residues. Germline CDR1 and CDR2: SGHRS and YFSETQ. Deletions cut 1 base from V and 3 bases from J, with 8 bases between.